This T cell receptor (beta chain) was observed in a study of memory B cells and T cells in multiple sclerosis (dated by TCRdb to about 2018). A note on the overall study: The study compared the TCR beta repertoires of autoproliferating peripheral T cells with those of brain lesion-infiltrating T cells in multiple sclerosis patients. A couple of multiple sclerosis patients, for whom either brain lesions at autopsy or brain-infiltrating cells from biopsy were available, were included in TCR sequencing.

With respect to this clone: No cognate antigen has been identified for it. Base qualities are not recorded, but no much larger clone differs from it by a single base.

After CFSE-labeled PBMCs were cultured without any stimulus, the autoproliferating (CFSEdim) and non-proliferating (CFSEhi) T cell fractions were each sequenced on their own. Altogether, approximately 5x10^7 CFSE-labeled PBMCs were kept in culture for roughly seven days with no stimulus, after which the replicate wells were combined. Labeling of PBMCs used approximately 0.5 uM CFSE, and the cells were then grown in serum-free AIM-V medium with no exogenous stimuli added. PBMCs were isolated by Ficoll density gradient centrifugation and were cryopreserved before use. Using a FACSAria III, live 7-AAD-negative cells were sorted, then washed with PBS and stored frozen at -80 degrees C as dry pellets. The immunoSEQ Platform was used to amplify TCRbeta CDR3 regions from extracted genomic DNA. Multiplex PCR, high-throughput sequencing and a vendor bioinformatics pipeline were combined in the immunoSEQ assay. Per the authors' processing: Non-productive sequences and CDR3s shorter than 4 amino acids were excluded, and clonotype frequencies were recalculated for each sample. In immunoSEQ Analyzer 2.0, shared clonotypes were identified as those with identical CDR3 amino acid, V gene and J gene sequences. Repertoire overlap was normalized by dividing shared clonotype counts by the product of both clone-set sizes, scaled by 1000 into arbitrary units. In its TCRdb copy, this immuneACCESS table keeps in-frame sequences only and misses some clones. Where compared with another copy, unresolved V genes explain less than half of these, and the others have no known cause. V and J calls and clone size come straight from that table; D and trimming were deduced from the DNA. Across this sample there are around 30,000 clones, with more than 70% seen only once. The ten top clones hold roughly 2.7% of the sample.

General findings and caveats noted by the study authors: Because clone-set sizes varied across compartments, the counts of shared clonotypes were affected, making normalization necessary.

This TCR derives from a human donor with multiple sclerosis. Sample: PBMCs from blood kept in culture.

Here is the DNA: TGTGCCAGCAGTGAATATGAATTGAACGAGCAGTACTTC. Translated, this is CASSEYELNEQYF. The rearranged segments are TRBV25-1 and TRBJ2-7; the D gene cannot be resolved reliably. Inclusive of the bounding cysteine and phenylalanine, the CDR3 is 13 residues long. Kept here is only the CDR3 DNA, which spans 39 bases and is read in frame from base 1. Between the V and J ends, shortened by 0 bases and 5 bases respectively, the junction contains 8 bases. Based on the germline V gene, the CDR1 and CDR2 sequences are MGHDK and SYGVNS.